This record covers a single TCR beta chain. Its antigen is unidentified. The sample is drawn from a study of vaccination effects on CD4 cells after COVID-19. Germline CDR1 reads ENHRY; CDR2 reads SYGVKD. CDR3 length: 16 amino acids. V gave up 4 bases and J gave up 0 bases, with 14 bases separating them. Antigen-specific CD4+ T cells were expanded with viral peptide pools in the ViraFEST assay before sequencing. The culture ran for around nine days before CD4+ T cells were isolated. Either the BNT162b2 or mRNA-1273 vaccine was given to participants in two doses. Sequencing was performed with immunoSEQ multiplex PCR; in TCRdb, only in-frame clones are kept and a portion is missing. The sample carries under 85,000 clones, around 77% recorded once.

The TCR was taken from a human donor who received a COVID-19 vaccine. The sample consisted of CD4+ T cells from PBMCs cultured with HCoV-OC43 spike peptides, taken after COVID-19 vaccination. Sample subset: HCoV-OC43 spike overlapping peptide pool stimulation. V gene TRBV10-3 combines with J gene TRBJ2-3; D tentatively reads TRBD1 or TRBD2 (7 bases each). The CDR3 protein is CAISGRGTASTDTQYF. In nucleotides, the CDR3 is TGTGCCATCAGTGGGCGGGGGACAGCAAGCACAGATACGCAGTATTTT.